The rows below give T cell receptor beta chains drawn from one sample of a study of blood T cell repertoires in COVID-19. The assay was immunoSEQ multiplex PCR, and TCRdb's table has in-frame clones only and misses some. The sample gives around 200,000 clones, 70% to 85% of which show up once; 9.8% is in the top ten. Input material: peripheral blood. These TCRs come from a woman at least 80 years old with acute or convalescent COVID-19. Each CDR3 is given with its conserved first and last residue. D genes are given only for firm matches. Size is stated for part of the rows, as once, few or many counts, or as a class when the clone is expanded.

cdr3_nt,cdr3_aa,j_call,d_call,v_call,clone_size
TGTGCCAGCAGCATCAGGGTACCTGGGAGCACAGATACGCAGTATTTT,CASSIRVPGSTDTQYF,TRBJ2-3,NA,TRBV3-1/TRBV3-2,NA
TGTGCCAGCAGCTTATCTACTGAAGCTTTCTTT,CASSLSTEAFF,TRBJ1-1,NA,TRBV7-9,NA
TGTGCCAGCAGTGAAGGGCAGGGGTACTATGGCTACACCTTC,CASSEGQGYYGYTF,TRBJ1-2,NA,TRBV2,NA
TGTGCCTGGAGTACCCCTGAGGGCCAGTACTTC,CAWSTPEGQYF,TRBJ2-5,NA,TRBV30,few
TGTGCCAGCAGCTACCCCGGGACTAGCGGTTACAATGAGCAGTTCTTC,CASSYPGTSGYNEQFF,TRBJ2-1,TRBD2,TRBV5-4,NA
TGCAGTGCTAGACGGGAGACCCAGTACTTC,CSARRETQYF,TRBJ2-5,NA,TRBV20-1,NA
TGTGCCAGCAGCTGGACAGTATATGGCTACACCTTC,CASSWTVYGYTF,TRBJ1-2,NA,TRBV5-6,few
TGTGCCAGCTCATCCACGGGTGGCAATCAGCCCCAGCATTTT,CASSSTGGNQPQHF,TRBJ1-5,NA,TRBV18,NA
TGTGCCTGCCAACAGGGGGCGAATCAGCCCCAGCATTTT,CACQQGANQPQHF,TRBJ1-5,TRBD1,TRBV30,few
TGTGCCAGCAGTTACGGACAGGGGGTTGGCTACACCTTC,CASSYGQGVGYTF,TRBJ1-2,TRBD1,TRBV6-5,few
TGTGCCAGCTTCCCCGGGGTCGCAGACCACGAGCAGTACTTC,CASFPGVADHEQYF,TRBJ2-7,NA,TRBV7-9,once
TGTGCCAGCAGCGCACTAGCGGGGGCCGGGGCTGAGCAGTTCTTC,CASSALAGAGAEQFF,TRBJ2-1,TRBD2,TRBV9,NA
TGTGCCAGCAGTTTAGCCGAGCGGTTCTTTGGCTACACCTTC,CASSLAERFFGYTF,TRBJ1-2,NA,TRBV28,once
TGTGCCAGCAGTGAACGGTGGGGGGGGGAGACCCAGTACTTC,CASSERWGGETQYF,TRBJ2-5,TRBD2,TRBV6-1,NA
TGTGCCAGCAGCTTGAGAAGTGGAGAGCAGCCCCAGCATTTT,CASSLRSGEQPQHF,TRBJ1-5,NA,TRBV5-6,NA
TGCGCCAGCAGCGGGATTAGCGGGAGTGGGGATACGCAGTATTTT,CASSGISGSGDTQYF,TRBJ2-3,TRBD2,TRBV5-1,once
TGTGCCAGTACCCCGAGACCGGGACAGGGCACCGGGGAGCTGTTTTTT,CASTPRPGQGTGELFF,TRBJ2-2,TRBD1,TRBV19,NA
TGTGCCAGCAGCGCCCTGACAGGGGAGGGCACTGAAGCTTTCTTT,CASSALTGEGTEAFF,TRBJ1-1,TRBD1,TRBV9,NA
TGTGCCAGCAGTGTAAAGGGACTAGCGGGGCTCAACGTCTGGGAGACCCAGTACTTC,CASSVKGLAGLNVWETQYF,TRBJ2-5,TRBD2,TRBV2,NA
TGTGCCAGCAGCAATATGGGACTAGCGGGAGGGCCAGGGGAGCAGTACTTC,CASSNMGLAGGPGEQYF,TRBJ2-7,TRBD2,TRBV5-4,few
TGTGCCAGCAGCTTTAGCGGGACAAGCACAGATACGCAGTATTTT,CASSFSGTSTDTQYF,TRBJ2-3,TRBD2,TRBV7-3,NA
TGTGCCAGCAGCCAAGGCGGCTATGGCTACACCTTC,CASSQGGYGYTF,TRBJ1-2,NA,TRBV3-1/TRBV3-2,NA